This T cell receptor (beta chain) was identified in a study of PD-1 blockade in classical Hodgkin lymphoma. Study-level points and caveats: Before treatment, complete responders showed about the same diversity as newly diagnosed patients. When set against healthy donors, newly diagnosed patients were reported to show lower baseline TCR diversity. Significantly greater TCR diversity emerged by C4D1 in CD4+ cells but not CD8+ cells.

TCRdb's table, derived via immunoSEQ multiplex PCR, lists solely in-frame clones and lacks some. The sample includes around 13,000 clones, 65% to 85% of them seen just once. Remarks on this clone: As yet, its antigen is unknown.

The sample's time point: cycle 4 day 1 (C4D1), after more than 5 weeks of nivolumab. Exposure to brentuximab vedotin varied, and each patient had relapsed following autologous stem cell transplantation. Best outcomes ranged across complete response, partial response and progressive disease. V dropped 3 bases and J dropped 8; count of bases not matched to a gene: 11. CDR3 length: 15 residues. The germline V gene has CDR1 SGHAT and CDR2 FQNNGV. Sequencing was performed on peripheral blood mononuclear cells (PBMCs), taken before the fourth cycle of nivolumab. The V and J genes are TRBV11-2 and TRBJ1-2; 8 bases align to TRBD1. The TCR originated in a human donor with classical Hodgkin lymphoma. The CDR3 protein is CASSFPQGAPGGYTF. CDR3 bases: TGTGCCAGCAGCTTTCCTCAGGGGGCGCCGGGGGGCTACACCTTC.